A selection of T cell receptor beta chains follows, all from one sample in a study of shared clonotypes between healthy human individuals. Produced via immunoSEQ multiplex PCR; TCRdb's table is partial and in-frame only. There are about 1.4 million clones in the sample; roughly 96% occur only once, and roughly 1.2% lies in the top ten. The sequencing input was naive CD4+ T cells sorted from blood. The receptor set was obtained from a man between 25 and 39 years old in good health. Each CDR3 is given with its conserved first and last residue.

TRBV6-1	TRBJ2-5	CASSGLTGGAGETQYF
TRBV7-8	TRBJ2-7	CASSFSRRDDEQYF
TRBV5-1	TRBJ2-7	CASSSLAGGSYEQYF
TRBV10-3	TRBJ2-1	CAISLAGVPRSYNEQFF
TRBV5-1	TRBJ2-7	CASSIDSGLWEQYF
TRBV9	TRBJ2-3	CASSVVSEPTDTQYF
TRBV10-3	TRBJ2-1	CAMGGKNEQFF
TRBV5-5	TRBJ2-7	CASSGAARDSSYEQYF
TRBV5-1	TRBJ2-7	CASSGGTGILYEQYF
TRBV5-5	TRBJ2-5	CASSPGGGETQYF
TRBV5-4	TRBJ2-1	CASSRQARYNEQFF
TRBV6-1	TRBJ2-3	CASSELAGGEDTQYF
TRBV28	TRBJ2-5	CASSPLGSTGETQYF
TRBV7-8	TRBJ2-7	CASSSQRLHTSYEQYF
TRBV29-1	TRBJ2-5	CSVTAGGETQYF
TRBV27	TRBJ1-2	CASSPSGTAYGYTF
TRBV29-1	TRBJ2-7	CSVVDGAYEQYF
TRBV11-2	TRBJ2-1	CASSPLTGGYNEQFF
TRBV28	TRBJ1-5	CASSPGLLNQPQHF
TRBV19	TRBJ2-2	CASMVGGSTGELFF
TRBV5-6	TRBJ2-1	CASSLALLAGHNEQFF
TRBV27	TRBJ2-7	CASSGGSFYEQYF